What follows describes a single T cell receptor beta chain. Antigen specificity is unknown. Repertoires were generated with immunoSEQ multiplex PCR, while TCRdb's copy carries only in-frame clones and drops some. The profile shows 20,000 to 25,000 clones, under 95% of them singletons. The data belong to a study of T cells in narcolepsy. Study overall: Donors had narcolepsy type 1 or type 2, or were healthy controls. The study, taken as a whole, reports: Autoreactive clonotypes reportedly recurred in blood of same and different patients, not controls. Same-patient CSF and blood CD4+ T cell clonotypes included HCRT-specific and TRIB2-specific autoreactive ones. Autoreactive clone sequences were missing from some blood memory CD4+ repertoires.

Trimming cost V 3 bases and J 7 bases; bases outside gene matches: 12. Germline values: CDR1 LNHDA, CDR2 SQIVND (reference sequence). The CDR3 length is 16 residues. This receptor was obtained from a human donor with narcolepsy. Input material: CD45RA- memory CD4+ T cells from PBMCs. The chain recombines TRBV19 with TRBJ2-1; 7 bases agree with TRBD2. The CDR3 DNA is TGTGCCAGTAGTATGGTATACGGGAGGAATAGGAATGAGCAGTTCTTC. Amino acids: CASSMVYGRNRNEQFF. Drawing the rest from reference TRBV19 and TRBJ2-1, the complete variable domain is DGGITQSPKYLFRKEGQNVTLSCEQNLNHDAMYWYRQDPGQGLRLIYYSQIVNDFQKGDIAEGYSVSREKKESFPLTVTSAQKNPTAFYLCASSMVYGRNRNEQFFGPGTRLTVL.